The source of this T cell receptor beta chain is a study of cytomegalovirus exposure and HLA in healthy donors. The CDR3 has 16 residues. From germline, CDR1 is MGHRA and CDR2 YSYEKL. The V and J ends lost 4 bases and 8 bases, in that order; junction bases with no gene match: 11. Study-wide findings and caveats: In a later analysis, a missense DCLRE1C variant was linked to TCR beta V- and J-gene trimming. No immune exposure information besides CMV serostatus was available. It was confirmed in vitro that three of the CMV-associated chains were specific for CMV antigens.

This clone was found a few times. Its target is not known. This PCR relied on a set of 60 Vbeta primers and 13 Jbeta primers. Methods used by the authors: In a later analysis, around 11 million of approximately 81 million unique beta chains occurred in at least two donors. Method: immunoSEQ multiplex PCR; TCRdb's copy keeps in-frame clones and lacks some. V, J and clone size were drawn from that table, and D and trimming were deduced from the DNA. The sample gives tens of thousands of clones, less than 55% of which show up once; just under 2% is in the top ten. The chain joins TRBV4-1 to TRBJ1-4, with 9 bases lining up with TRBD1. The material sequenced was PBMCs. The receptor was isolated from a woman aged 45-60 years in good health and CMV-seronegative. The DNA of the CDR3 is TGCGCCAGCAGCCCCACGTTAGGACAGGGGAGCGAAAAACTGTTTTTT. It specifies CASSPTLGQGSEKLFF.